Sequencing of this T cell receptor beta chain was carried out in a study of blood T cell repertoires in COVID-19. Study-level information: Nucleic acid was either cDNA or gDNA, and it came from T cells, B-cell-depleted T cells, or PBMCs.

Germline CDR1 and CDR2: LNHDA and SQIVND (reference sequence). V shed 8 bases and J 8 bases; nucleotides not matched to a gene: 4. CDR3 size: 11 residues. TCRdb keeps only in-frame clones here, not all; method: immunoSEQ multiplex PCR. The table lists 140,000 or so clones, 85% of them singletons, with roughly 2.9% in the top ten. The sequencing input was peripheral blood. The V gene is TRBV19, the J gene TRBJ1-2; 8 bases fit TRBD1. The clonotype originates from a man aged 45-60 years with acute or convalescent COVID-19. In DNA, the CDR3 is TGTGCCAGTGGTCAGGGGGCAGGCTACACCTTC. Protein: CASGQGAGYTF. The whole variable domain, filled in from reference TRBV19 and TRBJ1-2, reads DGGITQSPKYLFRKEGQNVTLSCEQNLNHDAMYWYRQDPGQGLRLIYYSQIVNDFQKGDIAEGYSVSREKKESFPLTVTSAQKNPTAFYLCASGQGAGYTFGSGTRLTVV.